These T cell receptor beta chains were read from a single sample in a study of cytomegalovirus exposure and HLA in healthy donors. Clones were read by immunoSEQ multiplex PCR, and TCRdb kept only the in-frame ones, dropping some. The table for this sample gives about 160,000 clones. Sequenced input: PBMCs. These receptors all stem from a man aged 25-45 years in good health and CMV-seronegative. Each CDR3 is given with its conserved first and last residue. Fields, in order: J gene, V gene, D gene, CDR3 protein, CDR3 DNA. D genes are given only for firm matches.

J: TRBJ2-5; V: TRBV30; D: -; CDR3: CAWSVYRDIWETQYF; DNA: TGTGCCTGGAGTGTATATCGGGACATTTGGGAGACCCAGTACTTC
J: TRBJ2-7; V: TRBV5-1; D: -; CDR3: CASSGWQADSYEQYF; DNA: TGCGCCAGCAGCGGGTGGCAAGCGGACTCCTACGAGCAGTACTTC
J: TRBJ2-1; V: TRBV5-1; D: TRBD1; CDR3: CASSLLDRGPYNEQFF; DNA: TGCGCCAGCAGCTTGCTTGACAGGGGGCCCTACAATGAGCAGTTCTTC
J: TRBJ1-2; V: TRBV7-2; D: TRBD1; CDR3: CASSLAFGQGVVDGYTF; DNA: TGTGCCAGCAGCTTAGCATTCGGACAGGGGGTAGTAGATGGCTACACCTTC
J: TRBJ2-7; V: TRBV7-6; D: TRBD2; CDR3: CASSLAPSGTHEQYF; DNA: TGTGCCAGCAGCTTAGCACCTAGCGGGACCCACGAGCAGTACTTC
J: TRBJ2-7; V: TRBV11-2; D: -; CDR3: CASSSLAFPSYEQYF; DNA: TGTGCCAGCAGCTCACTAGCTTTTCCCTCCTACGAGCAGTACTTC
J: TRBJ2-5; V: TRBV2; D: TRBD1; CDR3: CASTQGAWEQYF; DNA: TGTGCCAGCACACAGGGGGCTTGGGAGCAGTACTTC
J: TRBJ1-4; V: TRBV19; D: -; CDR3: CASSMTEYATNEKLFF; DNA: TGTGCCAGTAGTATGACGGAGTATGCAACTAATGAAAAACTGTTTTTT
J: TRBJ1-1; V: TRBV6-6; D: TRBD1; CDR3: CASRQGAQAFF; DNA: TGTGCCAGCAGACAGGGGGCACAAGCTTTCTTT
J: TRBJ1-3; V: TRBV12-5; D: -; CDR3: CASGLQGPSGNTIYF; DNA: TGTGCTAGTGGTTTGCAGGGGCCCTCTGGAAACACCATATATTTT
J: TRBJ2-1; V: TRBV7-2; D: -; CDR3: CASSLALSGNEQFF; DNA: TGTGCCAGCAGCTTAGCGCTAAGCGGCAATGAGCAGTTCTTC
J: TRBJ2-1; V: TRBV11-1; D: TRBD1; CDR3: CASSLGQGRLFF; DNA: TGTGCCAGCAGCTTGGGACAGGGAAGGCTGTTCTTC
J: TRBJ2-7; V: TRBV5-4; D: TRBD2; CDR3: CASSLEGGRAHEQYF; DNA: TGTGCCAGCAGCTTGGAGGGCGGGAGGGCCCACGAGCAGTACTTC
J: TRBJ2-3; V: TRBV5-4; D: -; CDR3: CASSEGQRTDTQYF; DNA: TGTGCCAGCTCTGAGGGACAACGGACAGATACGCAGTATTTT
J: TRBJ2-7; V: TRBV5-1; D: -; CDR3: CASSPGLQDEQYF; DNA: TGCGCCAGCAGCCCTGGACTCCAGGACGAGCAGTACTTC
J: TRBJ2-3; V: TRBV5-1; D: TRBD1; CDR3: CASSLGQSRDTQYF; DNA: TGCGCCAGCAGCCTGGGACAGAGTCGAGATACGCAGTATTTT
J: TRBJ2-7; V: TRBV7-3; D: TRBD2; CDR3: CASSRSRAGVDGQYF; DNA: TGTGCCAGCAGCCGGAGTAGGGCGGGAGTTGACGGGCAGTACTTC
J: TRBJ2-7; V: TRBV2; D: TRBD1; CDR3: CASSEGPGGVYEQYF; DNA: TGTGCCAGCAGTGAAGGTCCAGGGGGTGTATACGAGCAGTACTTC
J: TRBJ2-7; V: TRBV18; D: -; CDR3: CASSPSGTGLYEQYF; DNA: TGTGCCAGCTCACCCTCCGGGACGGGACTCTACGAGCAGTACTTC
J: TRBJ2-1; V: TRBV19; D: -; CDR3: CASSIGPTTAEQFF; DNA: TGTGCCAGTAGTATTGGGCCGACCACAGCTGAGCAGTTCTTC
J: TRBJ2-3; V: TRBV5-1; D: TRBD2; CDR3: CASKDLAGSTDTQYF; DNA: TGCGCCAGCAAGGACCTAGCGGGGTCCACAGATACGCAGTATTTT
J: TRBJ1-5; V: TRBV19; D: -; CDR3: CASSVPGLATGQPQHF; DNA: TGTGCCAGTAGCGTTCCGGGACTCGCGACGGGTCAGCCCCAGCATTTT
J: TRBJ2-3; V: TRBV5-4; D: TRBD1; CDR3: CASAPPPGQGGDTQYF; DNA: TGTGCCAGCGCCCCTCCTCCGGGACAGGGAGGAGATACGCAGTATTTT
J: TRBJ2-2; V: TRBV7-3; D: TRBD2; CDR3: CASSRTSGRAAGELFF; DNA: TGTGCCAGCAGCAGGACTAGCGGGAGGGCCGCCGGGGAGCTGTTTTTT
J: TRBJ2-7; V: TRBV9; D: TRBD2; CDR3: CASSVGGTSDDEQYF; DNA: TGTGCCAGCAGCGTAGGCGGGACTAGCGACGACGAGCAGTACTTC
J: TRBJ2-7; V: TRBV4-2; D: -; CDR3: CASSQGVQKVYEQYF; DNA: TGTGCCAGCAGCCAAGGTGTACAGAAGGTCTACGAGCAGTACTTC
J: TRBJ1-5; V: TRBV18; D: TRBD1; CDR3: CASSPQGARNNQPQHF; DNA: TGTGCCAGCTCACCGCAGGGGGCGAGGAACAATCAGCCCCAGCATTTT
J: TRBJ1-1; V: TRBV18; D: -; CDR3: CASSPGAGWGTNTEAFF; DNA: TGTGCCAGCTCACCGGGGGCAGGTTGGGGAACGAACACTGAAGCTTTCTTT
J: TRBJ2-7; V: TRBV4-2; D: TRBD1; CDR3: CASRPEGDRGEQYF; DNA: TGTGCCAGCAGACCCGAAGGGGACAGGGGCGAGCAGTACTTC
J: TRBJ2-4; V: TRBV11-3; D: TRBD2; CDR3: CASSLGLAGNIQYF; DNA: TGTGCCAGCAGCTTAGGACTAGCGGGGAACATTCAGTACTTC
J: TRBJ2-3; V: TRBV5-6; D: -; CDR3: CASCSFVPTDTQYF; DNA: TGTGCCAGCTGCTCGTTTGTTCCCACAGATACGCAGTATTTT
J: TRBJ1-2; V: TRBV25-1; D: -; CDR3: CASSATWDFPNYGYTF; DNA: TGTGCCAGCAGCGCTACCTGGGACTTCCCCAACTATGGCTACACCTTC
J: TRBJ1-4; V: TRBV11-3; D: TRBD1; CDR3: CASSLRGSHEKLFF; DNA: TGTGCCAGCAGCCTCAGGGGGTCTCATGAAAAACTGTTTTTT
J: TRBJ2-7; V: TRBV6-5; D: -; CDR3: CASSYLAGSSYEQYF; DNA: TGTGCCAGCAGTTACCTGGCAGGGTCCTCCTACGAGCAGTACTTC
J: TRBJ1-2; V: TRBV7-9; D: -; CDR3: CASSSTEYGYTF; DNA: TGTGCCAGCAGCTCTACTGAATATGGCTACACCTTC
J: TRBJ2-7; V: TRBV7-9; D: -; CDR3: CASSTTSPGLHQGHEQYF; DNA: TGTGCCAGCAGCACGACATCTCCGGGACTCCATCAGGGCCACGAGCAGTACTTC
J: TRBJ2-1; V: TRBV5-4; D: -; CDR3: CASSSGSSYNEQFF; DNA: TGTGCCAGCAGCTCAGGAAGCTCCTACAATGAGCAGTTCTTC
J: TRBJ2-7; V: TRBV28; D: TRBD2; CDR3: CASSLSTGGRYEQYF; DNA: TGTGCCAGCAGTTTATCTACGGGAGGGCGGTACGAGCAGTACTTC
J: TRBJ1-1; V: TRBV6-5; D: -; CDR3: CASSEGEAAQEAFF; DNA: TGTGCCAGCAGTGAGGGAGAGGCCGCCCAAGAAGCTTTCTTT
J: TRBJ2-7; V: TRBV5-1; D: -; CDR3: CASSLEYGTRSKYEQYF; DNA: TGCGCCAGCAGCTTGGAATACGGGACAAGGTCGAAATACGAGCAGTACTTC
J: TRBJ2-4; V: TRBV5-4; D: TRBD2; CDR3: CASSLDGGGEGNIQYF; DNA: TGTGCCAGCAGCTTGGATGGCGGGGGGGAGGGAAACATTCAGTACTTC
J: TRBJ2-7; V: TRBV6-1; D: -; CDR3: CASSEVIGRAGEQYF; DNA: TGTGCCAGCAGTGAAGTTATTGGCAGGGCGGGGGAGCAGTACTTC
J: TRBJ1-1; V: TRBV11-2; D: TRBD1; CDR3: CASSLGRTGNTEAFF; DNA: TGTGCCAGCAGCTTAGGGAGGACAGGGAACACTGAAGCTTTCTTT
J: TRBJ2-7; V: TRBV10-1; D: -; CDR3: CATSNSLSSYEQYF; DNA: TGCGCCACGTCTAACAGTCTTAGCTCCTACGAGCAGTACTTC
J: TRBJ1-1; V: TRBV29-1; D: -; CDR3: CSVVNKMNTEAFF; DNA: TGCAGCGTTGTGAACAAGATGAACACTGAAGCTTTCTTT
J: TRBJ2-2; V: TRBV6-4; D: TRBD2; CDR3: CASSSHAGEGGELFF; DNA: TGTGCCAGCAGTTCCCATGCGGGAGAGGGCGGGGAGCTGTTTTTT
J: TRBJ2-1; V: TRBV11-2; D: TRBD2; CDR3: CASSLGLGLAGGKGEQFF; DNA: TGTGCCAGCAGCTTAGGTTTGGGACTAGCGGGAGGAAAGGGTGAGCAGTTCTTC
J: TRBJ1-2; V: TRBV6-1; D: TRBD1; CDR3: CASRDRGYGYTF; DNA: TGTGCCAGCAGGGACAGGGGGTATGGCTACACCTTC
J: TRBJ2-3; V: TRBV25-1; D: -; CDR3: CASSDPQGAGYSTDTQYF; DNA: TGTGCCAGCAGTGACCCCCAGGGAGCGGGCTATAGCACAGATACGCAGTATTTT
J: TRBJ2-1; V: TRBV7-9; D: -; CDR3: CASTRLLAQFF; DNA: TGTGCCAGCACCCGCTTACTCGCGCAGTTCTTC
J: TRBJ1-5; V: TRBV5-5; D: -; CDR3: CASSFGSSAGKGYSNQPQHF; DNA: TGTGCCAGCAGCTTCGGTTCTTCTGCAGGCAAAGGATATAGCAATCAGCCCCAGCATTTT
J: TRBJ1-2; V: TRBV18; D: -; CDR3: CASSPSDTGSYGYTF; DNA: TGTGCCAGCTCACCATCTGACACAGGGTCCTATGGCTACACCTTC
J: TRBJ1-4; V: TRBV5-1; D: TRBD1; CDR3: CASSQGQGARALFF; DNA: TGCGCCAGCAGCCAGGGACAGGGGGCTCGGGCACTGTTTTTT